The table lists the clone carrying this T cell receptor beta chain with a count of one. This record comes from a study of blood T cell repertoires in COVID-19. CDR1 and CDR2 (germline): LNHDA, SQIVND (reference sequence). With 2 bases clipped from V and 5 bases from J, the junction kept 5 bases outside the gene matches. This CDR3 comprises 14 residues. Data came from immunoSEQ multiplex PCR; TCRdb stores just in-frame clones and leaves some out. This repertoire shows some 160,000 clones, around 76% found once; its top ten account for around 4%. The chain is built from TRBV19 and TRBJ2-7; 8 nucleotides line up with TRBD1. Sequenced sample: peripheral blood. The sequence was obtained from a man between 60 and 70 years old with acute or convalescent COVID-19. The chain's CDR3 is CASSIQGAPNEQYF. In DNA, the CDR3 is TGTGCCAGTAGTATACAGGGGGCCCCCAACGAGCAGTACTTC.